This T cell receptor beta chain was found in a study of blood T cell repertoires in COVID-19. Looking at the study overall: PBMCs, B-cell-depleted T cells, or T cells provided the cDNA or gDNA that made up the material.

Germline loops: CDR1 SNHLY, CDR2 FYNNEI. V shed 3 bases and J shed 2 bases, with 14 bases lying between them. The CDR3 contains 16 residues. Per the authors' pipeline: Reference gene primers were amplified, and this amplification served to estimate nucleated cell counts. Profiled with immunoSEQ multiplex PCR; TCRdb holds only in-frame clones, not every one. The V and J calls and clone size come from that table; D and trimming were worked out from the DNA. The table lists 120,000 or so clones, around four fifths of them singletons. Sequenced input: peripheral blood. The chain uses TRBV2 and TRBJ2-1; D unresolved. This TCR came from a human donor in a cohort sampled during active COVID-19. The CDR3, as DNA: TGTGCCAGCAGTGATCCCCTGACTCTCACCTACAATGAGCAGTTCTTC. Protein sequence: CASSDPLTLTYNEQFF.